Described below is a single TCR beta chain sequence and its context. Its antigen remains unidentified. The source of the sample is a study of OX40 agonist ivuxolimab in advanced cancers. Study-wide results and limits: Clones of CD4+ and CD8+ blood T cells grew by week 6 at doses of 0.1 to 3.0 mg/kg. Compared with CD4+, CD8+ T cells on average had more expanded clones. Partly responding patients at 0.1-3.0 mg/kg showed some of the smallest clonal expansion.

Method: immunoSEQ multiplex PCR; TCRdb's copy keeps in-frame clones and lacks some. The data contain around 65,000 clones, approximately 90% of them seen just once; the ten biggest clones take up 0.35%. Germline V CDR1 and CDR2: SEHNR, FQNEAQ (reference sequence). The CDR3 is 16 residues long. The trim removed 1 base at V and 1 base at J, leaving 5 bases unmatched. This material consisted of CD4+ or CD8+ T cells sorted from blood, taken in a trial of the OX40 agonist ivuxolimab. V usage is TRBV7-9 and J usage is TRBJ1-1; TRBD1 agrees at 8 bases. This clonotype originated in an adult with an advanced solid tumor such as melanoma, head and neck, liver or kidney cancer. CDR3 DNA sequence: TGTGCCAGCAGCTTAGGTGTGGGGACAGGGAACACTGAAGCTTTCTTT. Its protein is CASSLGVGTGNTEAFF.